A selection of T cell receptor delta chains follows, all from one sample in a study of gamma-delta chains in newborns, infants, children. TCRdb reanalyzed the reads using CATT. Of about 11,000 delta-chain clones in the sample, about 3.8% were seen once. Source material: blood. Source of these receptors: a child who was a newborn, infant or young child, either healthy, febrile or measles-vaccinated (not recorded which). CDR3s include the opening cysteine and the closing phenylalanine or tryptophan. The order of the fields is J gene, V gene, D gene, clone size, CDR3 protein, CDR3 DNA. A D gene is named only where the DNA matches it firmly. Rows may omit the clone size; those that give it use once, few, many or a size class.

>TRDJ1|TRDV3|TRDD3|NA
CAFPAFFLPYNWGIRVSPRNTDKLIF
TGTGCCTTCCCGGCCTTCTTTTTGCCATACAACTGGGGGATACGCGTGTCCCCGAGAAACACCGATAAACTCATCTTT
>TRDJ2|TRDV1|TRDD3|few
CALGELGYRLGETAQLFF
TGTGCTCTTGGGGAACTTGGTTACAGACTGGGGGAGACAGCACAACTCTTCTTT
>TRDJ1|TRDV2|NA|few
CACDLLLPDTDKLIF
TGTGCCTGTGACCTCTTACTTCCTGACACCGATAAACTCATCTTT
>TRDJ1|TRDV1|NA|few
CALGEQQGLTTDKLIF
TGTGCTCTTGGGGAACAACAGGGGTTAACAACCGATAAACTCATCTTT
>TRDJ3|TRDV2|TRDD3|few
CACDTAGGSTWDTRQMFF
TGTGCCTGTGACACTGCTGGGGGCAGTACCTGGGACACCCGACAGATGTTTTTC
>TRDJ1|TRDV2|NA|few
CACDTVSGIDSDKLIF
TGTGCCTGTGACACCGTTTCGGGGATCGACTCCGATAAACTCATCTTT
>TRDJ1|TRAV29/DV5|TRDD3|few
CAASDKRLGAYTDKLIF
TGTGCAGCAAGCGACAAGAGACTGGGGGCCTACACCGATAAACTCATCTTT
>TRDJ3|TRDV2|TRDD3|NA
CACDTGDGGTGSWDTRQMFF
TGTGCCTGTGACACCGGGGATGGGGGAACGGGCTCCTGGGACACCCGACAGATGTTTTTC
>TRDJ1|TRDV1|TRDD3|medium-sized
CALGDYGLGVSHDKLIF
TGTGCTCTTGGGGATTACGGGCTGGGGGTTAGTCACGATAAACTCATCTTT
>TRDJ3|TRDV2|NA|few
CACDPYSSWDTRQMFF
TGTGCCTGTGACCCCTACAGCTCCTGGGACACCCGACAGATGTTTTTC
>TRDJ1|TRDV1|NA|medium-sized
CALGEQDLPPTFGTDKLIF
TGTGCTCTTGGGGAACAGGACCTACCACCGACTTTCGGCACCGATAAACTCATCTTT
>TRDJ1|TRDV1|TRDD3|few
CALGGARTDWGLGDKLIF
TGTGCTCTTGGGGGTGCCCGTACGGACTGGGGGCTGGGTGATAAACTCATCTTT
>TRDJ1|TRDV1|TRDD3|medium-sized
CALGELPRGYWGEHKLIF
TGTGCTCTTGGGGAACTTCCTCGCGGGTACTGGGGAGAACATAAACTCATCTTT
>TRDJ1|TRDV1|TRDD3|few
CALGDWAFSNYWGIRDTYTDKLIF
TGTGCTCTTGGGGACTGGGCCTTCTCAAATTACTGGGGGATACGAGATACGTACACCGATAAACTCATCTTT
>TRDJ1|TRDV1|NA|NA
CALGEMSAGVKALIF
TGTGCTCTTGGGGAAATGAGTGCTGGGGTCAAAGCACTCATCTTT
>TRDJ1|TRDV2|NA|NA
CACDTVSVRRGFRRTDKLIF
TGTGCCTGTGACACGGTCTCCGTCCGGCGGGGATTTAGACGCACCGATAAACTCATCTTT
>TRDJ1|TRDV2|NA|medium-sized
CACDPLREADKLIF
TGTGCCTGTGATCCCCTGAGGGAAGCCGATAAACTCATCTTT
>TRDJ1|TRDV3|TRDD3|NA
CAFSFPERGIPSTYTDKLIF
TGCGCCTTCTCATTTCCTGAACGGGGGATACCCTCCACCTACACCGATAAACTCATCTTT
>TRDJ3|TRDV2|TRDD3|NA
CACDTFAGGSWDTRQMFF
TGTGCCTGTGACACCTTCGCTGGGGGGTCCTGGGACACCCGACAGATGTTTTTC
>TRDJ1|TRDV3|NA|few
CAFSLGKSTDKLIF
TGTGCCTTTAGTCTGGGTAAATCCACCGATAAACTCATCTTT
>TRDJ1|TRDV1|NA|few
CALGDRNVGPYTDKLTF
TGTGCTCTTGGGGACCGAAATGTGGGGCCCTACACCGATAAACTCACCTTT
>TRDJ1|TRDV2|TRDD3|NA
CASNPLTSGDTPGSDKLIF
TGCGCCTCTAACCCCCTAACTTCGGGGGATACGCCTGGGTCCGATAAACTCATCTTC
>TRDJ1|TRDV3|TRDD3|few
CALLPSRHLLVGGYGDKLIF
TGTGCCTTGCTACCTTCCCGACATCTCCTGGTTGGGGGATACGGCGATAAACTCATCTTT
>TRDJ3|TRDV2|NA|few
CACDGTQPSSWDTRQMFF
TGTGCCTGTGACGGGACCCAGCCTAGCTCCTGGGACACCCGACAGATGTTTTTC
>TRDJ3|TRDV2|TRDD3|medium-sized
CACDTGGYYTWDTRQMFF
TGTGCCTGTGACACTGGGGGATACTACACCTGGGACACCCGACAGATGTTTTTC
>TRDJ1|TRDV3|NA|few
CARGLRPLVAGSSSSISKLIF
TGTGCGAGAGGGCTACGTCCCCTGGTTGCAGGATCCTCTTCCAGCATTAGTAAACTCATCTTT
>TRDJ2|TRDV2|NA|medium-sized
CACDTVGGPSALTAQLFF
TGTGCCTGTGACACCGTTGGGGGTCCTTCAGCTTTGACAGCACAACTCTTCTTT
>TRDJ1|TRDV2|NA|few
CACAAPVPYTDKLTF
TGTGCCTGTGCCGCCCCTGTACCGTACACCGATAAACTCACCTTT
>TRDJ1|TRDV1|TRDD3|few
CALGEWGWGMVSDKLIF
TGTGCTCTTGGGGAATGGGGATGGGGGATGGTATCGGATAAACTCATCTTT
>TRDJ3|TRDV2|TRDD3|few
CACDSLLGDGSWDTRQMFF
TGTGCCTGTGACAGTCTACTGGGGGATGGCTCCTGGGACACCCGACAGATGTTTTTC
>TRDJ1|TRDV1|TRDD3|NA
CALGGLGPLLRKGDWGTPLTDKLIF
TGTGCTCTTGGGGGACTGGGGCCACTCCTACGCAAAGGGGACTGGGGGACCCCTCTTACCGATAAACTCATCTTT
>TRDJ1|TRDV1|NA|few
CALGELESRPTDKLIF
TGTGCTCTTGGGGAACTCGAGAGCCGCCCGACCGATAAACTCATCTTT
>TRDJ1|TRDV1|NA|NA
CALGEPIWGPGGPHTDKLIF
TGTGCTCTTGGGGAGCCTATTTGGGGGCCAGGTGGCCCCCACACCGATAAACTCATCTTT
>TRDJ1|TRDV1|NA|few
CALGERNSLQCPTGTGSDKLIF
TGTGCTCTTGGGGAACGCAACTCCCTCCAGTGTCCTACGGGGACTGGGTCCGATAAACTCATCTTT
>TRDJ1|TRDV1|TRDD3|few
CALGEPWILPLLTGGYAYPGTDKLIF
TGTGCTCTTGGGGAACCCTGGATTCTTCCACTCCTTACTGGGGGATACGCGTATCCCGGAACCGATAAACTCATCTTC
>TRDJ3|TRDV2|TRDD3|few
CACDSTGGASSWDTRQMFF
TGTGCCTGTGATTCTACTGGGGGTGCGAGCTCCTGGGACACCCGACAGATGTTTTTC
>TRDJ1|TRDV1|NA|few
CALGELRGPSYLLLGSSDKLIF
TGTGCTCTTGGGGAACTACGCGGACCTTCCTATTTATTACTGGGGTCCTCCGATAAACTCATCTTT
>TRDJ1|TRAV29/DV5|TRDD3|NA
CAASALTKSTEGLGDTDKLIF
TGTGCAGCAAGCGCACTTACTAAGAGTACGGAGGGACTGGGGGACACCGATAAACTCATCTTT
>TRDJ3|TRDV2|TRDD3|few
CACGMTGGYGSWDTRQMFF
TGTGCCTGTGGCATGACTGGGGGATACGGCTCCTGGGACACCCGACAGATGTTTTTC
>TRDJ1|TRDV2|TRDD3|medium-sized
CACDTELRLGDKRTDKLIF
TGTGCCTGTGACACCGAGTTGCGGCTGGGGGATAAACGAACCGATAAACTCATCTTT
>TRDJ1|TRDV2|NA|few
CACDTLGRYTDKLIF
TGTGCCTGTGACACCCTTGGGAGGTACACCGATAAACTCATCTTT
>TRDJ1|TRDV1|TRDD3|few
CALGEVSAFPGMYWGTDTDKLIF
TGTGCTCTTGGGGAAGTCTCGGCCTTCCCCGGAATGTACTGGGGGACGGACACCGATAAACTCATCTTT
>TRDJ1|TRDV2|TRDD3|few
CACDSLGIGTDKLIF
TGCGCCTGTGACTCACTGGGGATAGGGACCGATAAACTCATCTTT
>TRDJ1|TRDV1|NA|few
CALASLGLTDKLIF
TGTGCTCTTGCGTCTTTAGGGTTAACCGATAAACTCATCTTT
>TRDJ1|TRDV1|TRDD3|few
CALGEGQGPRTGGYAWADKLIF
TGTGCTCTTGGGGAAGGGCAAGGACCCCGCACTGGGGGATACGCGTGGGCCGATAAACTCATCTTT
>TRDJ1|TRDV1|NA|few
CALGGPNLADPYTDKLIF
TGTGCTCTTGGGGGACCCAATTTGGCAGACCCGTACACCGATAAACTCATCTTT